The entry below gives a single T cell receptor (beta chain) sequence along with its context. Its antigen is undetermined. This specimen comes from a study of shared clonotypes between healthy human individuals. Trimming shortened V by 3 bases and J by 6 bases, and 19 bases separated the two germline ends. The CDR3 is 16 amino acids. CDR1 MDHEN and CDR2 SYDVKM come from the germline V gene. The assay was immunoSEQ multiplex PCR, and TCRdb's table has in-frame clones only and misses some. Of approximately 2.5 million clones in the sample, approximately 93% were seen once. The donor cohort consisted entirely of Caucasian adults residing in Nashville, Tennessee. Findings and limits, study-wide: The expectation was that sequencing depth would affect clonotype sharing among donors. Generally, estimated richness proved larger in naive subsets than it did in memory subsets.

The source material was naive CD4+ T cells from PBMCs. Subset defined: CD45RA+ positively selected. This TCR was recovered from a man aged 18-30 years in good health. Some clones in this sample may be carry-over from other donors' samples. The chain joins TRBV28 to TRBJ2-3; a weak D match, TRBD2 (6 bases). The CDR3 bases are TGTGCCAGCAGTTTCCGCGCGGGGAAACACATTGATACGCAGTATTTT. Its protein is CASSFRAGKHIDTQYF.